Shown below are 21 T cell receptor beta chains from a single sample sequenced in a study of blood T cell repertoires in COVID-19. TCRdb's copy holds only in-frame clones and misses some; the assay was immunoSEQ multiplex PCR. This sample has under 150,000 clones, with around four fifths found just once. Sequencing was carried out using peripheral blood. These receptor sequences come from a man aged 35-49 years with active or convalescent COVID-19.

The rearrangement links TRBV6-5 to TRBJ1-3, with a weak D call TRBD1 (5 bases). Looked up from germline, CDR1 is MNHEY and CDR2 is SVGAGI. The CDR3 contains 13 residues. V was trimmed by 8 bases and J by 0 bases, leaving 8 bases between them. In nucleotides, the CDR3 is TGTGCCAGCCAGGGCAGCTCTGGAAACACCATATATTTT. This gives the protein CASQGSSGNTIYF.

The chain has TRBV27 and TRBJ2-7, with TRBD1 as a possible D gene (6 bases). This CDR3 has 14 residues. Germline-derived CDR1 and CDR2 are MNHEY and SMNVEV (reference sequence). With 3 bases removed from V and 2 bases from J, the gap between germline ends came to 11 bases. The CDR3 spells CASSFTGSAYEQYF. The CDR3 bases are TGTGCCAGCAGTTTCACAGGGTCAGCCTACGAGCAGTACTTC.

The V and J genes are TRBV10-2 and TRBJ2-1, with D unresolved. The CDR3 covers 14 residues. V was pared by 6 bases and J by 4 bases, with 13 bases between. Germline CDR1 WSHSY, CDR2 SAAADI. The CDR3 region has the DNA TGCGCCAGCAGGGTGCGCGGATTTTACAATGAGCAGTTCTTC. Encoded protein: CASRVRGFYNEQFF.

This clone was seen only once. The rearrangement uses TRBV19 and TRBJ1-1; 8 nucleotides agree with TRBD1. The V gene end was trimmed by 3 bases and the J gene end by 1 base; junction bases not matched to a gene: 7. CDR3 length equals 16 residues. Germline V gene lookup returns CDR1 LNHDA and CDR2 SQIVND (reference sequence). CDR3 region: CASSILLGQGNTEAFF. As DNA, the CDR3 is TGTGCCAGTAGTATTTTGTTAGGACAGGGGAACACTGAAGCTTTCTTT.

Here the CDR3 DNA reads TGTGCCAGCAGCTCCCGAGCGGGGGGGAGAGATACGCAGTATTTT. It encodes CASSSRAGGRDTQYF. The V and J genes are TRBV7-3 and TRBJ2-3; 10 nucleotides match TRBD2. This CDR3 region has 15 residues. From germline, CDR1 is SGHTA and CDR2 FQGTGA. The ends lost 4 bases at V and 5 bases at J; junction bases unmatched: 6.

Details on this clone: This sample also contains other DNA sequences that code for the same CDR3. V usage is TRBV9 and J usage is TRBJ2-6; D uncertain. V was clipped by 2 bases and J by 0 bases, with 3 bases between them. Looked up from germline, CDR1 is SGDLS and CDR2 is YYNGEE. The CDR3 contains 14 residues. This chain's CDR3 is CASSVSSGANVLTF. CDR3 bases: TGTGCCAGCAGCGTCAGCTCTGGGGCCAACGTCCTGACTTTC.

This clone was picked up one time. The J gene is TRBJ1-4, the V gene TRBV18, with D uncertain. V lost 3 bases and J lost 0, with 11 bases in between. The CDR3 sequence is 16 residues long. Germline V gene sequence: CDR1 KGHSH, CDR2 LQKENI. The CDR3 region has the DNA TGTGCCAGCTCACCTGCTTCCCCAGCAACTAATGAAAAACTGTTTTTT. It specifies CASSPASPATNEKLFF.

The chain combines TRBV7-9 with TRBJ1-1, with no clear D. Germline V gene data show CDR1 as SEHNR and CDR2 as FQNEAQ (reference sequence). V was shortened by 2 bases and J by 1 base, with 5 bases between the two germline ends. This CDR3 is built from 13 residues. As DNA, the CDR3 is TGTGCCAGCAGCTTAAGCCAGAACACTGAAGCTTTCTTT. Its protein product is CASSLSQNTEAFF.

The V gene is TRBV5-5, the J gene TRBJ2-1, with 12 bases that match TRBD1. Unmatched junction bases numbered 6, after V lost 4 bases and J lost 7 bases. Per the germline V gene, CDR1 is SGHKS and CDR2 is YYEKEE (reference sequence). The CDR3 has 15 residues. The CDR3 sequence: CASSIPGQGANEQFF. CDR3 bases: TGTGCCAGCAGCATTCCGGGACAGGGGGCTAATGAGCAGTTCTTC.

The chain is built from TRBV5-6 and TRBJ1-3; 9 bases fit TRBD1. Per the germline V gene, CDR1 is SGHDT and CDR2 is YYEEEE. The CDR3 consists of 15 residues. V dropped 1 base and J dropped 2; count of bases not matched to a gene: 1. The CDR3 sequence is CASSLNRGPGNTIYF. The DNA for the CDR3 is TGTGCCAGCAGCTTGAACAGGGGGCCTGGAAACACCATATATTTT.

The rearrangement uses TRBV19 and TRBJ2-5; the D gene is possibly TRBD2 (6 bases). The CDR3 sequence is 13 residues long. CDR1 is LNHDA and CDR2 is SQIVND in the germline V gene (reference sequence). V lost 2 bases and J lost 6, with 10 bases in between. The CDR3 spells CASSITGGQTQYF. DNA of the CDR3: TGTGCCAGTAGTATAACAGGAGGGCAGACCCAGTACTTC.

This clone was recorded once. The chain is built from TRBV7-2 and TRBJ2-3; weak D call: TRBD1 (6 bases). In germline, CDR1 is SGHTA, CDR2 FQGNSA. This CDR3 has 14 amino acids. V was cut by 1 base and J by 5 bases, with 10 bases left in between. CDR3 sequence: CASSLGPGEDTQYF. Here the CDR3 DNA reads TGTGCCAGCAGCTTAGGTCCAGGGGAAGATACGCAGTATTTT.

The chain couples TRBV11-2 to TRBJ2-7; 11 nucleotides agree with TRBD2. V dropped 0 bases and J dropped 0; count of bases not matched to a gene: 7. The CDR3 is 18 amino acids. Germline V gene lookup returns CDR1 SGHAT and CDR2 FQNNGV. The CDR3 is CASSLDPSGGLNSYEQYF. The DNA for the CDR3 is TGTGCCAGCAGCTTAGACCCTAGCGGGGGGCTTAACTCCTACGAGCAGTACTTC.

The V call is TRBV2, the J call TRBJ1-1, with no clear D. Trimming removed 0 bases at V and 5 bases at J, with 10 bases between. This CDR3 is built from 14 residues. CDR1 and CDR2 from the germline V gene are SNHLY and FYNNEI. In nucleotides, the CDR3 is TGTGCCAGCAGTGAAGCGCGAGTCCTGACTGAAGCTTTCTTT. Its protein is CASSEARVLTEAFF.

V usage is TRBV5-5 and J usage is TRBJ1-5, with TRBD1 as a possible D gene (6 bases). Germline CDR1 and CDR2: SGHKS and YYEKEE (reference sequence). Trimming removed 0 bases from V and 7 bases from J, with 11 bases in between. The CDR3 runs to 14 residues. The CDR3 DNA reads TGTGCCAGCAGCTTGGCGGTCAGGGGCCAGCCCCAGCATTTT. Protein product: CASSLAVRGQPQHF.

The chain carries TRBV5-5 and TRBJ2-5, with no clear D. The CDR3 is 13 amino acids. Trimming shortened V by 7 bases and J by 1 base, and 11 bases separated the two germline ends. Germline assignment: CDR1 SGHKS and CDR2 YYEKEE (reference sequence). For the CDR3, the DNA is TGTGCCAGCGTTGAGTCCTCCCAAGAGACCCAGTACTTC. Protein: CASVESSQETQYF.

The J gene is TRBJ1-2, the V gene TRBV11-2, with D tentatively TRBD1 (6 bases). The CDR3 has 14 amino acids. Per germline, CDR1 SGHAT and CDR2 FQNNGV. The ends were cut back, 1 base at V and 2 bases at J, with 8 bases in the middle. The CDR3 region has the DNA TGTGCCAGCAGCTTAGGGACAGAAAACTATGGCTACACCTTC. This sequence encodes CASSLGTENYGYTF.

This chain connects TRBV11-2 to TRBJ2-1, with 7 bases aligning to TRBD1. Losses at the gene ends were 2 bases for V and 5 bases for J; bases not matched to a gene: 18. Germline V gene sequence: CDR1 SGHAT, CDR2 FQNNGV. This CDR3 spans 19 amino acids. The CDR3 sequence is CASSLRDRELGRLNNEQFF. CDR3 DNA sequence: TGTGCCAGCAGCTTACGAGACAGGGAACTCGGGCGCTTAAACAATGAGCAGTTCTTC.

The chain has TRBV7-2 and TRBJ1-2, with D tentatively TRBD1 (6 bases). Per the germline V gene, CDR1 is SGHTA and CDR2 is FQGNSA. The CDR3 has 13 residues. Trimming took 5 bases from V and 4 from J, leaving 11 bases between them. This CDR3 is CASSPGQVYGYTF. The CDR3 DNA follows: TGTGCCAGCAGCCCGGGACAAGTCTATGGCTACACCTTC. The whole variable domain, filled in from reference TRBV7-2 and TRBJ1-2, reads GAGVSQSPSNKVTEKGKDVELRCDPISGHTALYWYRQSLGQGLEFLIYFQGNSAPDKSGLPSDRFSAERTGGSVSTLTIQRTQQEDSAVYLCASSPGQVYGYTFGSGTRLTVV.

This chain uses TRBV7-2 with TRBJ2-5, with TRBD2 matching 12 bases. Germline V gives CDR1 SGHTA, CDR2 FQGNSA. This CDR3 region has 17 residues. Losses at the gene ends were 0 bases for V and 5 bases for J; bases not matched to a gene: 7. CDR3 coding DNA: TGTGCCAGCAGCTTAGCGGGCGGACTAGCGGGGTGGGAGACCCAGTACTTC. Protein product: CASSLAGGLAGWETQYF.

This chain links TRBV3-1 (or the pseudogene TRBV3-2) with TRBJ1-5, with TRBD1 as a possible D gene (6 bases). This CDR3 spans 15 amino acids. The V gene's germline CDR1 is LGHDT and CDR2 YNNKEL (reference sequence). Trimming stripped 5 bases from V and 0 bases from J, with 11 bases between. DNA for the CDR3: TGTGCCAGCAGCGCCGGACAGCATAGCAATCAGCCCCAGCATTTT. Translating gives CASSAGQHSNQPQHF.